Listed here are 21 T cell receptor beta chains from one sample, sequenced in a study of T cells after yellow fever vaccination. TCRdb recomputed calls from the 5' RACE reads with MiXCR, one row per CDR3 protein. The table shows 150,000 to 200,000 distinct CDR3 sequences, with about 6% occurring only once. This material consisted of CD4+ T cells sorted from PBMCs, taken on the day of the first yellow fever vaccination. The receptors come from a man aged 18 to 30 who received the YFV17D yellow fever vaccine.

This clonotype has a handful of counts. The chain is built from TRBV14 and TRBJ2-1, with 10 bases identical to TRBD2. V shed 2 bases, J shed 7 bases, and the junction held 8 bases outside the gene matches. Germline assignment: CDR1 SGHDN and CDR2 FVKESK. This CDR3 spans 16 amino acids. In DNA, the CDR3 is TGTGCCAGCAGCCAACCCTTGGGACTAGCGAATAATGAGCAGTTCTTC. This encodes CASSQPLGLANNEQFF.

There are many counts of this clonotype. The chain uses TRBV12-3 or TRBV12-4 and TRBJ2-7, with 7 nucleotides matching TRBD2. V gave up 6 bases and J gave up 2 bases; unmatched junction bases: 19. The CDR3 spans 18 residues. The CDR3 spells CASRGERGPGLVAYEQYF. In DNA, the CDR3 is TGTGCCAGCAGGGGTGAGCGGGGACCCGGACTAGTTGCCTACGAGCAGTACTTC.

This clonotype has ten or more counts. This sequence joins TRBV7-3 and TRBJ1-2, with D possibly TRBD1 on 5 matching bases. Germline V gene data show CDR1 as SGHTA and CDR2 as FQGTGA. V lost 2 bases and J 8 bases, leaving 12 bases between the germline ends. The CDR3 contains 13 residues. The CDR3 protein is CASSLAGSEGYTF. CDR3 DNA: TGTGCCAGCAGCTTAGCAGGGTCGGAAGGCTACACCTTC.

The rearrangement joins TRBV4-2 to TRBJ2-2, with 10 nucleotides matching TRBD1. V gave up 0 bases and J gave up 7 bases; unmatched junction bases: 11. The CDR3 is 18 amino acids. Germline CDR1 LGHNA, CDR2 YNFKEQ. This chain's CDR3 is CASSQEAWTGGEVGELFF. In DNA, the CDR3 is TGTGCCAGCAGCCAAGAAGCATGGACAGGGGGAGAAGTCGGGGAGCTGTTTTTT.

This clonotype was detected many times. The rearrangement uses TRBV7-3 and TRBJ2-2; D is possibly TRBD1 (5 bases). V lost 5 bases and J lost 1, with 11 bases in between. The V gene's germline CDR1 is SGHTA and CDR2 FQGTGA. This CDR3 region has 15 residues. The CDR3, as DNA: TGTGCCAGCAGCCGGACACCGTTGAACACCGGGGAGCTGTTTTTT. Its protein product is CASSRTPLNTGELFF.

The rearrangement uses TRBV4-1 and TRBJ2-5, with a tentative D call TRBD1 (5 bases). The CDR3 loop spans 17 amino acids. V was cut by 4 bases and J by 1 base, with 19 bases left in between. The germline V gene encodes CDR1 MGHRA and CDR2 YSYEKL. In DNA, the CDR3 is TGCGCCAGCAGCCTCCTTCCCAGACAGATCCTCCAAGAGACCCAGTACTTC. It is translated as CASSLLPRQILQETQYF.

This clonotype has at least ten counts. V gene TRBV7-9 combines with J gene TRBJ1-1; no clear D gene. The CDR3 consists of 13 residues. The V gene's germline CDR1 is SEHNR and CDR2 FQNEAQ (reference sequence). V lost 3 bases to trimming and J lost 6 bases, with 11 bases between them. As DNA, the CDR3 is TGTGCCAGCAGCTTCCCCGGCACCCCTGAAGCTTTCTTT. Its translation: CASSFPGTPEAFF.

There are a few counts of this clonotype. The chain carries TRBV21-1 and TRBJ1-1. TRBV21-1 is recorded as a pseudogene. The CDR3 loop spans 15 amino acids. CDR3 loop: CASSKHQGELTEAFF. For the CDR3, the DNA is TGTGCCAGCAGCAAACATCAGGGAGAGCTAACTGAAGCTTTCTTT.

This clonotype has a handful of counts. This chain uses TRBV5-7 with TRBJ1-5, with unresolved D. TRBV5-7 is assigned to the ORF class and has an uncertain function. The V end was cut by 0 bases, the J end by 4 bases, with 14 bases between. This CDR3 comprises 16 residues. The CDR3, as DNA: TGTGCCAGCAGCTTGGCCAACGGGAGCCAAAATCAGCCCCAGCATTTT. It translates to CASSLANGSQNQPQHF.

This clonotype came up many times. V and J are TRBV20-1 and TRBJ1-5, with D perhaps TRBD1 (5 bases). V lost 3 bases and J 5 bases, leaving 14 bases between the germline ends. Germline CDR1 reads DFQATT; CDR2 reads SNEGSKA (reference sequence). The CDR3 consists of 14 residues. Written as DNA, the CDR3 is TGCAGTGCTAGGGCGGGACTCTGGGATCAGCCCCAGCATTTT. Protein product: CSARAGLWDQPQHF.

This clonotype was counted between two and nine times. This rearrangement joins TRBV7-2 to TRBJ1-1; D gene uncertain. V was clipped by 7 bases and J by 0 bases, with 15 bases between them. This CDR3 comprises 15 residues. Looked up from germline, CDR1 is SGHTA and CDR2 is FQGNSA. In nucleotides, the CDR3 is TGTGCCAGCATACCCCCGGGCAGCATGAACACTGAAGCTTTCTTT. This gives the protein CASIPPGSMNTEAFF.

The CDR3 DNA reads as TGTGCCAGCACCCCGGGACAGGGCAATCAGCCCCAGCATTTT. Translation gives CASTPGQGNQPQHF. The gene calls are TRBV7-9 and TRBJ1-5; 8 bases fit TRBD1. From germline, CDR1 is SEHNR and CDR2 FQNEAQ (reference sequence). CDR3 length: 14 residues. The V segment lost 7 bases and the J segment 2 bases; nucleotides outside the gene matches: 4.

In its sample, this clonotype was seen many times. The gene calls are TRBV4-2 and TRBJ2-7; 9 bases agree with TRBD2. The V and J ends lost 4 bases and 3 bases, in that order; junction bases with no gene match: 7. This CDR3 contains 15 residues. Germline CDR1 is LGHNA and CDR2 is YNFKEQ. This chain's CDR3 is CASSLGTSPLYEQYV. In DNA form, the CDR3 reads TGTGCCAGCAGCCTCGGGACTAGCCCACTCTACGAGCAGTACGTC.

This clonotype was counted at least ten times. V and J are TRBV5-1 and TRBJ2-3; 7 bases match TRBD2. V shed 6 bases, J shed 4 bases, and the junction held 11 bases outside the gene matches. CDR1 is SGHRS and CDR2 is YFSETQ in the germline V gene. The CDR3 extends over 15 amino acids. This chain's CDR3 is CASKATAGSADTQYF. DNA for the CDR3: TGCGCCAGCAAGGCAACAGCGGGGTCCGCAGATACGCAGTATTTT. The whole variable domain, remainder taken from reference TRBV5-1 and TRBJ2-3, is KAGVTQTPRYLIKTRGQQVTLSCSPISGHRSVSWYQQTPGQGLQFLFEYFSETQRNKGNFPGRFSGRQFSNSRSEMNVSTLELGDSALYLCASKATAGSADTQYFGPGTRLTVL.

There are many counts of this clonotype. This chain joins TRBV12-3 or TRBV12-4 and TRBJ2-7; the D gene is possibly TRBD2 (5 bases). This CDR3 is built from 15 residues. The germline V and J ends were trimmed by 6 bases and 3 bases, with 18 bases remaining between them. CDR3 residues: CASSPSNGLNYEQYF. For the CDR3, the DNA is TGTGCCAGCAGCCCGAGTAATGGACTGAACTACGAGCAGTACTTC.

The chain has TRBV7-2 and TRBJ1-5; perhaps TRBD1 as D (6 bases). CDR1 is SGHTA, CDR2 FQGNSA, per germline. This CDR3 comprises 13 residues. The CDR3 bases are TGTGCGTCAAACGGACAGCTCAATCAGCCCCAGCATTTT. Translating it yields CASNGQLNQPQHF.

The rearrangement uses TRBV11-2 and TRBJ1-4; 7 positions match TRBD1. Germline loops: CDR1 SGHAT, CDR2 FQNNGV. The CDR3 covers 15 residues. V gave up 0 bases and J gave up 8 bases; unmatched junction bases: 6. The CDR3 coding sequence is TGTGCCAGCAGCTTAGAACCAGGGGGGGAAGAAAAACTGTTTTTT. Amino acid sequence: CASSLEPGGEEKLFF. The full variable domain, with the rest looked up from reference TRBV11-2 and TRBJ1-4, is EAGVAQSPRYKIIEKRQSVAFWCNPISGHATLYWYQQILGQGPKLLIQFQNNGVVDDSQLPKDRFSAERLKGVDSTLKIQPAKLEDSAVYLCASSLEPGGEEKLFFGSGTQLSVL.

Ten or more counts support this clonotype. The gene calls are TRBV12-3 or TRBV12-4 and TRBJ2-7; D unresolved. Trimming took 5 bases from V and 2 from J, leaving 13 bases between them. The CDR3 totals 14 residues. The DNA of the CDR3 is TGTGCCAGCAGTAGAAGGGCCCCCACCTACGAGCAGTACTTC. Its translation: CASSRRAPTYEQYF.

At least ten counts were recorded for this clonotype. The chain combines TRBV10-3 with TRBJ2-7, with D possibly TRBD1 on 5 matching bases. Germline CDR1 ENHRY, CDR2 SYGVKD. The CDR3 spans 13 residues. V lost 2 bases to trimming and J lost 3 bases, with 8 bases between them. The CDR3 loop reads CAISEPQGYEQYF. In nucleotides, the CDR3 is TGTGCCATCAGTGAGCCCCAGGGCTACGAGCAGTACTTC.

V is TRBV6-1 and J is TRBJ2-2; TRBD2 might be the D (5 bases). From germline, CDR1 is MNHNS and CDR2 SASEGT. The CDR3 consists of 13 residues. Trimming took 10 bases from V and 4 from J, leaving 13 bases between them. CDR3 loop: CANYGRATGELFF. The CDR3 DNA reads TGTGCCAATTATGGGAGAGCCACCGGGGAGCTGTTTTTT.

The sample holds a few counts of this clonotype. The genes are TRBV4-2 and TRBJ2-7; no clear D. V lost 4 bases, J lost 0 bases, and 4 bases lay in between. Germline assignment: CDR1 LGHNA and CDR2 YNFKEQ. CDR3 length equals 12 residues. Here the CDR3 DNA reads TGTGCCAGCAGCCCCCGCTCCTACGAGCAGTACGTC. Translated: CASSPRSYEQYV.